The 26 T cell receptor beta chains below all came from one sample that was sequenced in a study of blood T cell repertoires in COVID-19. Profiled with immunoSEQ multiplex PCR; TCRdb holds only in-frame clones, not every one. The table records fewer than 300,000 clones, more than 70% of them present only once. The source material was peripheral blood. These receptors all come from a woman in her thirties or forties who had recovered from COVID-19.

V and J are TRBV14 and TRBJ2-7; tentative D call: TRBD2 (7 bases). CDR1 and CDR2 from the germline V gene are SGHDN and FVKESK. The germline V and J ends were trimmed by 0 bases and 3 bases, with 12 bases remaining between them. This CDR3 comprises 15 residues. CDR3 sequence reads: CASSQEGGGLYEQYF. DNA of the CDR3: TGTGCCAGCAGCCAAGAGGGCGGGGGCCTCTACGAGCAGTACTTC.

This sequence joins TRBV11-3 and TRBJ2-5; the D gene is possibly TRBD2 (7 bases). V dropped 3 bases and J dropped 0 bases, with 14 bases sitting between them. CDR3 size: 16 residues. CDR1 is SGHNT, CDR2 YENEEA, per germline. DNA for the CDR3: TGTGCCAGCAGCTTCGGGGGGCAGAGCAACCAAGAGACCCAGTACTTC. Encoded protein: CASSFGGQSNQETQYF.

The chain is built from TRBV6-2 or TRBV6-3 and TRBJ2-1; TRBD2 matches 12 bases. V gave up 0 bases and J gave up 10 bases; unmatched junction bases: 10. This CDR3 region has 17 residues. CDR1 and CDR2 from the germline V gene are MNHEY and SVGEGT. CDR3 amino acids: CASSYSLAGGPRDEQFF. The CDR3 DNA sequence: TGTGCCAGCAGTTACTCGCTAGCGGGAGGGCCGAGGGACGAGCAGTTCTTC.

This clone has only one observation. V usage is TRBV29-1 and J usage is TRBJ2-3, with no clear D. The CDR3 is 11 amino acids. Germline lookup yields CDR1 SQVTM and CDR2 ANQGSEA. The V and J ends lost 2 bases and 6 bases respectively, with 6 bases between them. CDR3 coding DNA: TGCAGCGTTGAATCCAGGGATACGCAGTATTTT. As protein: CSVESRDTQYF.

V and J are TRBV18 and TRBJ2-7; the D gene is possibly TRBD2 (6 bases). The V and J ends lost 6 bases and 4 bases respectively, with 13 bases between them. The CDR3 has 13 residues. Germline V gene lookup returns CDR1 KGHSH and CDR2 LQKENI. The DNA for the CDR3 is TGTGCCAGCTCGGTCGGACTAACGTACGAGCAGTACTTC. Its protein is CASSVGLTYEQYF. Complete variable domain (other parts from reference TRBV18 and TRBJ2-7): NAGVMQNPRHLVRRRGQEARLRCSPMKGHSHVYWYRQLPEEGLKFMVYLQKENIIDESGMPKERFSAEFPKEGPSILRIQQVVRGDSAAYFCASSVGLTYEQYFGPGTRLTVT.

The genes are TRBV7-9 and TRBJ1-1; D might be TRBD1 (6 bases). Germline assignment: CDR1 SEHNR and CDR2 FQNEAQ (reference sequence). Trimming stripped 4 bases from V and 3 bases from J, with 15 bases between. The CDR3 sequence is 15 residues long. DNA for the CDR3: TGTGCCAGCAGCTACCCAGGGAGGGGGGACACTGAAGCTTTCTTT. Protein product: CASSYPGRGDTEAFF.

The CDR3 nucleotides are TGCGCCAGCAGCCAAAACCAACTCGGGACAGCAAACAATGAGCAGTTCTTC. It encodes CASSQNQLGTANNEQFF. The gene calls are TRBV4-3 and TRBJ2-1; TRBD1 agrees at 7 bases. J gave up 5 bases and V 2 bases, and 12 bases lay outside the gene matches. Germline V gene lookup returns CDR1 LGHNA and CDR2 YSLEER. The CDR3 consists of 17 residues.

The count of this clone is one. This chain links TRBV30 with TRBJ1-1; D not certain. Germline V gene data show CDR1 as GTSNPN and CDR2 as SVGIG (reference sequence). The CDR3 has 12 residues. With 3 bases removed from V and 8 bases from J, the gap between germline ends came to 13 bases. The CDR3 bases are TGTGCCTGGAGCCGAGGCGGCCCAGAAGCTTTCTTT. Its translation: CAWSRGGPEAFF.

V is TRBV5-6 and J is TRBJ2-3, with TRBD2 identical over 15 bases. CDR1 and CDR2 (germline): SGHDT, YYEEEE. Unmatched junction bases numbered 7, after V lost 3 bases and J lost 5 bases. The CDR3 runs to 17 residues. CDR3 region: CASSSGLAGGLGDTQYF. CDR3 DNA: TGTGCCAGCAGCTCGGGACTAGCGGGAGGCCTGGGAGATACGCAGTATTTT.

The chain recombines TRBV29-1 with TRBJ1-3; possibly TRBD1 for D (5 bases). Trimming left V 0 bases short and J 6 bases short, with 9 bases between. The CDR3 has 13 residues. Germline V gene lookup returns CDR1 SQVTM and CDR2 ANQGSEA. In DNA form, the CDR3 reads TGCAGCGTTGAAGAACCCGGACAAAACACCATATATTTT. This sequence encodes CSVEEPGQNTIYF.

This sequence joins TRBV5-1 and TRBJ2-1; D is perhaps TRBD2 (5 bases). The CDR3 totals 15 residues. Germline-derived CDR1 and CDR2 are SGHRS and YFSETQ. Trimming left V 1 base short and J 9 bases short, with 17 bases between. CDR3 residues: CASSLTARGAGEQFF. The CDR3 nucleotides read TGCGCCAGCAGCTTGACGGCCAGAGGCGCGGGTGAGCAGTTCTTC.

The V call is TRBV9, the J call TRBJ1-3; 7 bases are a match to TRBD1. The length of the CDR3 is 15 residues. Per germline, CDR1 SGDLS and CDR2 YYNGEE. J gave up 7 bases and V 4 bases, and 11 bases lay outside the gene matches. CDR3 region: CASSQGGQSRNTIYF. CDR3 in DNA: TGTGCCAGCAGCCAGGGGGGACAGAGCCGCAACACCATATATTTT.

In nucleotides, the CDR3 is TGTGCCAGCAGCCCAGGGGGTCGGGAAAAACTGTTTTTT. This translates into CASSPGGREKLFF. The chain combines TRBV6-5 with TRBJ1-4; 7 nucleotides agree with TRBD1. Germline values: CDR1 MNHEY, CDR2 SVGAGI. V shed 6 bases, J shed 8 bases, and the junction held 6 bases outside the gene matches. This CDR3 has 13 amino acids.

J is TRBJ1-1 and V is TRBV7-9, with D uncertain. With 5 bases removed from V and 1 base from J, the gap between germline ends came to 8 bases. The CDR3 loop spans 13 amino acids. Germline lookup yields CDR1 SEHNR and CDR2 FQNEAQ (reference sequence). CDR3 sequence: CASSQPGNTEAFF. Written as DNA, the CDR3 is TGTGCCAGCAGCCAGCCGGGGAACACTGAAGCTTTCTTT.

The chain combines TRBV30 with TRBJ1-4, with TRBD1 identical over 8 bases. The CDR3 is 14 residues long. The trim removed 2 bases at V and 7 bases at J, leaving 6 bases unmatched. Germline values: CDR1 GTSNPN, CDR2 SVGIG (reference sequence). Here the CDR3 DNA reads TGTGCCTGGAGTACCAGGGGGCGCGGTGAAAAACTGTTTTTT. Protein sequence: CAWSTRGRGEKLFF.

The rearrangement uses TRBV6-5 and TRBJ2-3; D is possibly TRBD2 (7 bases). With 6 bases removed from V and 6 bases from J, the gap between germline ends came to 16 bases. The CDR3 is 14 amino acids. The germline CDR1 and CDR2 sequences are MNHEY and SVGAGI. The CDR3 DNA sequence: TGTGCCAGCAGATCGGGGGGCTTCACTGATACGCAGTATTTT. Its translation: CASRSGGFTDTQYF.

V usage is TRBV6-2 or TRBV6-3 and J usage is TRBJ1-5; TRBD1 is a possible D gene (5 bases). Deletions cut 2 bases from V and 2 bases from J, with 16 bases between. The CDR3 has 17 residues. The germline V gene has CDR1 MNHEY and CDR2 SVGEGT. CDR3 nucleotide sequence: TGTGCCAGCAGTTACGGAGCGGGTGGGGGGGGCAATCAGCCCCAGCATTTT. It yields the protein CASSYGAGGGGNQPQHF.

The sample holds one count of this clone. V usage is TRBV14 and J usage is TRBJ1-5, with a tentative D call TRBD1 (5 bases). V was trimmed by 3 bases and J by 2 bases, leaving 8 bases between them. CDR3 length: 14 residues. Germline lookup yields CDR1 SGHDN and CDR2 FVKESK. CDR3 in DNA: TGTGCCAGCAGCCAGGGGGGGGGCAATCAGCCCCAGCATTTT. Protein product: CASSQGGGNQPQHF.

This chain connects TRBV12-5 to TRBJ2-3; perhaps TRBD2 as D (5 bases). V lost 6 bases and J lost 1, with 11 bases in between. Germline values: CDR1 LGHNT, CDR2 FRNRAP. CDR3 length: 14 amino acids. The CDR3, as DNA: TGTGCTAGTGGGGAGGACCGGCGCACAGATACGCAGTATTTT. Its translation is CASGEDRRTDTQYF.

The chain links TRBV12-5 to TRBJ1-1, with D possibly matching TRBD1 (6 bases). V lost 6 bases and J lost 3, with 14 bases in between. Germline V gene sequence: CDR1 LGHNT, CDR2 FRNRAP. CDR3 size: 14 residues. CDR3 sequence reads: CASGLEGGDTEAFF. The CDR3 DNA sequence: TGTGCTAGTGGCTTAGAAGGGGGGGACACTGAAGCTTTCTTT.

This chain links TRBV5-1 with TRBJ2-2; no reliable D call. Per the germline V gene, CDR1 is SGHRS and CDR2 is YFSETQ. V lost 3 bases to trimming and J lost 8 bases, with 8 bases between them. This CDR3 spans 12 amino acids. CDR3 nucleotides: TGCGCCAGCAGCTGGGCGTCGGGGGAGCTGTTTTTT. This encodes CASSWASGELFF.

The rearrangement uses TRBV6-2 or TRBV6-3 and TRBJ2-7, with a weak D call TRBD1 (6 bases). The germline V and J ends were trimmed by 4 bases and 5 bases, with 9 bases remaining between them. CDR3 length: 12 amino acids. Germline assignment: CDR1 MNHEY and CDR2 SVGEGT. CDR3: CASSWGLNEQYF. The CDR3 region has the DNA TGTGCCAGCAGTTGGGGGCTGAACGAGCAGTACTTC.

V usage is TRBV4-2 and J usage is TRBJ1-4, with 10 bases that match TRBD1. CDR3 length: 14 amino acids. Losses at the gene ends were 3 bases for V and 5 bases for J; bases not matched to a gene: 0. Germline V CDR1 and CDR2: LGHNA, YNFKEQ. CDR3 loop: CASSQGQGNEKLFF. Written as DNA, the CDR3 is TGTGCCAGCAGCCAGGGACAGGGGAATGAAAAACTGTTTTTT.

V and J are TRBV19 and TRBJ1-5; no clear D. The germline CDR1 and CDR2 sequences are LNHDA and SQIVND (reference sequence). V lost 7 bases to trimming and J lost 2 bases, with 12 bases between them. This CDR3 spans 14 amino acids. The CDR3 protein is CASTSRVGNQPQHF. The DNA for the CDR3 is TGTGCCAGTACCTCCCGGGTGGGCAATCAGCCCCAGCATTTT.

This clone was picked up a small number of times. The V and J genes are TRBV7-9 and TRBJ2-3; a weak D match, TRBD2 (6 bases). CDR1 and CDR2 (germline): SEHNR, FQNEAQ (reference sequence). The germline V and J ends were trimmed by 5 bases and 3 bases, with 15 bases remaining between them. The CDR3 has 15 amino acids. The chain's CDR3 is CASSTEGLWTDTQYF. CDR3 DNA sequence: TGTGCCAGCAGCACGGAGGGGTTGTGGACAGATACGCAGTATTTT.

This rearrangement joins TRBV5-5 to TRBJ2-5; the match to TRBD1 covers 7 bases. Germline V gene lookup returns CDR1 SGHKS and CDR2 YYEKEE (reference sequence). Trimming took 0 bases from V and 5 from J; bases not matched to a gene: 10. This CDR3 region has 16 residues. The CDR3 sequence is CASSLGTTGNRETQYF. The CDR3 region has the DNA TGTGCCAGCAGCTTGGGCACGACAGGGAATCGGGAGACCCAGTACTTC.